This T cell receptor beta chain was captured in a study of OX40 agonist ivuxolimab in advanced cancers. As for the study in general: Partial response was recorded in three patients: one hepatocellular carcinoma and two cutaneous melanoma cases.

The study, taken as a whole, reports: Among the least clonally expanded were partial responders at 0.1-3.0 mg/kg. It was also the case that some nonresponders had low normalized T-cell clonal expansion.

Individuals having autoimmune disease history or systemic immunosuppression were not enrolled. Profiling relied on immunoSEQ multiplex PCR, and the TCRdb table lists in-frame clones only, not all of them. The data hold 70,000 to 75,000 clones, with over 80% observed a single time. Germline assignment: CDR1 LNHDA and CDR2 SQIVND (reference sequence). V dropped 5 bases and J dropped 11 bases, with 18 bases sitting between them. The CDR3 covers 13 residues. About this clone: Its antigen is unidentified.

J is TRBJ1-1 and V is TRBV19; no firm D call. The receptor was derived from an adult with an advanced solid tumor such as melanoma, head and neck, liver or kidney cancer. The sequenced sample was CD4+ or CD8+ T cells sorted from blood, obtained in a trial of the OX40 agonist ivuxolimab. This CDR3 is CASSPFNGLRAFF. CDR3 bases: TGTGCCAGTAGTCCGTTTAACGGGCTCAGGGCTTTCTTT.